This paragraph reports one T cell receptor (beta chain). The sample comes from a study of blood T cell repertoires in COVID-19. The overall study: Italy, Spain and the United States were the sources of the convalescent and acute COVID-19 samples. T cells, B-cell-depleted T cells, or PBMCs supplied cDNA or gDNA.

Germline V gives CDR1 MDHEN, CDR2 SYDVKM. V shed 1 base and J 3 bases; nucleotides not matched to a gene: 4. This CDR3 region has 15 residues. The assay was immunoSEQ multiplex PCR, and TCRdb's table has in-frame clones only and misses some. Among about 260,000 clones listed, around 87% were seen once. This rearrangement joins TRBV28 to TRBJ2-3; 7 bases align to TRBD2. The source material was peripheral blood. The origin of this receptor is a woman aged 50 to 65 with acute or convalescent COVID-19. The CDR3 loop reads CASSLLGGLTDTQYF. The CDR3 region has the DNA TGTGCCAGCAGTTTATTGGGGGGGTTGACAGATACGCAGTATTTT.